This T cell receptor (beta chain) was obtained from a study of T cell responses to AZD1222 COVID-19 vaccine (dated by TCRdb to about 2021). Regarding the study in general: A total of more than 230 trial participants underwent TCR sequencing, of whom some 210 received two doses of AZD1222 and about 25 received two doses of the MenACWY control vaccine. Trial participants were enrolled by age into subgroups of 18-55, 56-69 and 70-plus years, and around 140, 26 and 57 TCR-sequenced participants, respectively, were included in these subgroups. Here is what the overall study found, with its caveats: Reportedly, almost half of the unique spike-specific TCRs recognized epitopes lying outside the regions that are mutated in the B.1.351 and B.1.1.7 variants. Conclusions about previously exposed vaccinees were limited because only six or seven AZD1222 recipients were SARS-CoV-2 seropositive at baseline. The whole spike protein was spanned by vaccine-associated CD4 TCRs, and dominant responses were seen in regions 160-218 and 743-854. A significant rise in spike-specific TCR breadth and depth was observed after two AZD1222 doses relative to day 0 and relative to MenACWY recipients. The 56-69-year group was small, and its depth increase did not reach significance, likely because of low power. Participants were mostly white British, with more females than males. The authors suggested clonal diversity may have been underestimated. Because no day 14 peak-response samples were available, repertoires were characterized only after the peak T cell response.

The CDR3 regions of human TCRbeta chains were analyzed by immunosequencing. As for how the authors treated the data: TCRs in the repertoires were matched against a reference library of SARS-CoV-2-specific TCRs that had been generated with the MIRA antigen-specificity platform. Breadth meant the fraction of unique TCRs that were SARS-CoV-2-associated, whereas depth meant the fraction of total T cells that were SARS-CoV-2-associated. Each spike-specific TCR was assigned to its reactive spike region and to a CD4 or CD8 class using the MIRA data. Log10-transformed breadth and depth values were compared by one-way ANOVA with Sidak's multiple comparisons tests. TCRdb holds this immuneACCESS table with in-frame rearrangements only. Some clones are missing; in checked studies, unresolved V genes explain under half, and the rest has no known cause. That table is the source of V, J and clone size, and D and trimming were worked out from the DNA. The sample table records around 140,000 clones; 85% of these occur just once. The ten largest clones capture approximately 8% of the sample.

The CDR3 covers 13 residues, taking in both the cysteine and the phenylalanine. Just CDR3 DNA is preserved here, 39 bases in frame from base 1. From a lookup of the germline V gene, CDR1 and CDR2 are ENHRY and SYGVKD. Worth noting for this clone: The antigen it binds to is not known. A read error may produce the germline difference seen at one junction end.

Taken with the paper, the label for time point translates to: about 28 days (+/-7) after the second vaccine dose. Explained via the paper, the treatment or condition label denotes: meningococcal conjugate vaccine given as trial control. Samples from vaccinated people were obtained from the UK trials COV001 and COV002, which included a single-blind randomized controlled phase 2/3 trial of AZD1222 (ChAdOx1 nCoV-19) in healthy adults. Trial participant PBMC samples were collected at day 0 and day 28 after the second dose for TCRbeta chain sequencing. This TCR was sampled from an adult who received the MenACWY meningococcal vaccine as a control. Sequenced material: peripheral blood, taken 28 days after the second dose of the MenACWY control vaccine. This chain joins TRBV10-3 to TRBJ2-7; 9 of the junction bases match TRBD2. The nucleotide sequence reads TGTGCCACCAGTACGACTAGCGGCTACGAGCAGTACTTC. Translation gives CATSTTSGYEQYF.